Presented here are 18 T cell receptor beta chains from one specimen sequenced in a study of human T cells and chemical hapten exposure. The time point denotes: patch test 3, about 24 weeks after DPC sensitization. Treatment given: therapeutic diphenylcyclopropenone sensitization with weekly scalp DPC. One entry per CDR3 protein results from TCRdb running MiXCR on the RACE reads. The table includes some 180,000 distinct CDR3 sequences, 24% detected once. The sample in question was whole blood, obtained in connection with sensitization to the hapten diphenylcyclopropenone (DPC). These receptors all stem from a woman in her forties with alopecia areata. Some clones in this sample may be carry-over from other donors' samples.

This clonotype was counted a few times. V and J are TRBV25-1 and TRBJ1-1; a possible D gene is TRBD1 (6 bases). The germline CDR1 and CDR2 sequences are MGHDK and SYGVNS. CDR3 length equals 12 residues. Trimming shortened V by 4 bases and J by 4 bases, and 7 bases separated the two germline ends. The CDR3 coding sequence is TGTGCCAGCAGTGGGACAGCCACTGAAGCTTTCTTT. Translating it yields CASSGTATEAFF.

This chain uses TRBV5-1 with TRBJ2-5, with a tentative D call TRBD2 (5 bases). Trimming pared 1 base from V and 4 bases from J, leaving 17 bases between. The germline gives CDR1 SGHRS, CDR2 YFSETQ. This CDR3 comprises 16 residues. The CDR3 sequence: CASSLSTTPILETQYF. The DNA for the CDR3 is TGCGCCAGCAGCTTGTCGACTACCCCGATTCTAGAGACCCAGTACTTC.

The table lists this clonotype with many counts. The chain couples TRBV20-1 to TRBJ1-5; D might be TRBD1 (5 bases). The V gene's germline CDR1 is DFQATT and CDR2 SNEGSKA (reference sequence). The CDR3 runs 15 residues. Trimming cost V 1 base and J 5 bases, with 15 bases left between them. CDR3 nucleotide sequence: TGCAGTGCTAGAGGCTCCGGGGCCCACGATCAGCCCCAGCATTTT. Amino acid sequence: CSARGSGAHDQPQHF.

The rearrangement links TRBV12-3 or TRBV12-4 to TRBJ2-5, with 7 bases lining up with TRBD2. V lost 2 bases to trimming and J lost 3 bases; unmatched junction nucleotides: 6. The CDR3 has 15 amino acids. The CDR3 DNA reads as TGTGCCAGCAGTTTATCGGGGCTAGCGGAAGAGACCCAGTACTTC. The encoded protein is CASSLSGLAEETQYF.

This chain uses TRBV5-6 with TRBJ1-6, with TRBD1 matching over 10 bases. J was trimmed by 10 bases and V by 4 bases; bases with no gene match: 5. This CDR3 comprises 14 residues. CDR1 and CDR2 (germline): SGHDT, YYEEEE. CDR3 sequence: CASSAGTGASPLHF. The CDR3 DNA follows: TGTGCCAGCAGCGCAGGGACAGGGGCGTCACCCCTCCACTTT.

This clonotype was recorded a few times. J is TRBJ1-4 and V is TRBV6-5, with 7 bases fitting TRBD1. The trim removed 6 bases at V and 9 bases at J, leaving 16 bases unmatched. This CDR3 contains 16 residues. Germline assignment: CDR1 MNHEY and CDR2 SVGAGI. CDR3: CASSLLQGSLEKKLFF. DNA for the CDR3: TGTGCCAGCAGCTTACTACAGGGGTCTCTTGAAAAAAAACTGTTTTTT.

V usage is TRBV24-1 and J usage is TRBJ2-1; 8 bases align to TRBD2. Germline V gene lookup returns CDR1 KGHDR and CDR2 SFDVKD. This CDR3 is built from 15 residues. The ends lost 6 bases at V and 2 bases at J; junction bases unmatched: 5. CDR3 amino acids: CATSRAGATYNEQFF. CDR3 nucleotides: TGTGCCACCAGTCGAGCGGGAGCGACCTACAATGAGCAGTTCTTC.

This clonotype occurred a few times. The J gene is TRBJ2-7, the V gene TRBV7-8, with D possibly being TRBD1 (6 bases). V lost 4 bases and J lost 1, with 14 bases in between. Germline V gene sequence: CDR1 SGHVS, CDR2 FQNEAQ. CDR3 size: 15 residues. The CDR3 nucleotides are TGTGCCAGCAGCTCCCACAGGGTGGGTTCCTACGAGCAGTACTTC. This codes for CASSSHRVGSYEQYF.

This chain uses TRBV7-9 with TRBJ1-5, with 7 bases that match TRBD1. CDR1 and CDR2 from the germline V gene are SEHNR and FQNEAQ (reference sequence). J gave up 11 bases and V 5 bases, and 9 bases lay outside the gene matches. The CDR3 spans 13 residues. CDR3 amino acids: CASSRDSVTAQHF. The CDR3 DNA is TGTGCCAGCAGCCGGGACAGCGTCACGGCCCAGCATTTT.

This clonotype was counted many times. The V call is TRBV20-1, the J call TRBJ2-1; 9 bases are a match to TRBD2. The CDR3 is 15 residues long. With V trimmed by 0 bases and J by 10 bases, 10 bases remained unmatched. Germline lookup yields CDR1 DFQATT and CDR2 SNEGSKA (reference sequence). The CDR3 coding sequence is TGCAGTGCTAGAGATCCTGGCGGGAGGGCCCACGAGCAGTTCTTC. Its protein is CSARDPGGRAHEQFF.

The genes are TRBV27 and TRBJ1-1, with a tentative D call TRBD1 (6 bases). Deletions cut 8 bases from V and 8 bases from J, with 12 bases between. The germline gives CDR1 MNHEY, CDR2 SMNVEV (reference sequence). The CDR3 is made up of 11 amino acids. Here the CDR3 reads CASRRGREAFF. The CDR3 DNA is TGTGCCAGCCGCAGGGGCAGGGAAGCTTTCTTT.

This clonotype has ten or more counts. CDR3 in DNA: TGCAGCGTTGTCAGGGGACATGGGACTGAAGCTTTCTTT. Amino acids: CSVVRGHGTEAFF. The rearrangement uses TRBV29-1 and TRBJ1-1; D is perhaps TRBD1 (6 bases). V was trimmed by 4 bases and J by 5 bases, leaving 14 bases between them. CDR1 is SQVTM and CDR2 is ANQGSEA in the germline V gene. This CDR3 is built from 13 residues.

This chain uses TRBV10-3 with TRBJ2-7, with D perhaps assigned TRBD1 or TRBD2 (6 bases each). In germline, CDR1 is ENHRY, CDR2 SYGVKD. V gave up 3 bases and J gave up 7 bases, with 16 bases separating them. CDR3 length: 14 amino acids. CDR3 nucleotides: TGTGCCATCAGTGAAAGTTGGGGGGCGCATGAGCAGTACTTC. The encoded protein is CAISESWGAHEQYF.

The chain joins TRBV27 to TRBJ2-5, with a weak D call TRBD1 (6 bases). The V end lost 5 bases, the J end lost 0 bases, and 16 bases lay between the germline ends. The CDR3 covers 16 residues. From germline, CDR1 is MNHEY and CDR2 SMNVEV (reference sequence). In DNA, the CDR3 is TGTGCCAGCAGTCCCCCGGGACACCGGTACCAAGAGACCCAGTACTTC. Translation: CASSPPGHRYQETQYF.

This clonotype was picked up a small number of times. The rearrangement joins TRBV5-1 to TRBJ2-1; 8 nucleotides line up with TRBD1. This CDR3 has 16 amino acids. Unmatched junction bases numbered 15, after V lost 6 bases and J lost 7 bases. CDR1 is SGHRS and CDR2 is YFSETQ in the germline V gene. CDR3 protein: CASTPRPGQGSNEQFF. For the CDR3, the DNA is TGCGCCAGCACCCCGCGTCCAGGACAGGGATCGAATGAGCAGTTCTTC.

CDR3 nucleotide sequence: TGTGCCAGCAGTGAAGCGATGTGGACAGAGACAGATACGCAGTATTTT. Translated, it gives CASSEAMWTETDTQYF. The chain recombines TRBV6-1 with TRBJ2-3; D may be TRBD1 (6 bases). Germline-derived CDR1 and CDR2 are MNHNS and SASEGT. This CDR3 spans 16 amino acids. The germline V and J ends were trimmed by 0 bases and 3 bases, with 13 bases remaining between them.

This clonotype was detected only a few times. The chain recombines TRBV7-2 with TRBJ2-4, with D unresolved. CDR1 SGHTA and CDR2 FQGNSA come from the germline V gene. The CDR3 has 13 amino acids. The germline V and J ends were trimmed by 5 bases and 6 bases, with 11 bases remaining between them. CDR3 sequence: CASSLAVRNIQYF. The DNA for the CDR3 is TGTGCCAGCAGCCTCGCAGTCCGAAACATTCAGTACTTC.

There are many counts of this clonotype. This rearrangement joins TRBV7-8 to TRBJ2-7, with D tentatively TRBD2 (7 bases). Trimming took 1 base from V and 4 from J, leaving 14 bases between them. The CDR3 is made up of 15 amino acids. Germline loops: CDR1 SGHVS, CDR2 FQNEAQ. The CDR3 DNA is TGTGCCAGCAGCTTAGGCGGGGGCGCACCGTACGAGCAGTACTTC. Translated: CASSLGGGAPYEQYF.